A selection of T cell receptor beta chains follows, all from one sample in a study of cytotoxic CD8 clonotypes in ibrutinib-treated CLL. Clones were read by immunoSEQ multiplex PCR, and TCRdb kept only the in-frame ones, dropping some. The profile shows some 200,000 clones, roughly 65% of them singletons. The sequences come from PBMCs, collected after 12 months of ibrutinib treatment. These receptors all stem from a human donor with chronic lymphocytic leukemia. Both conserved end residues are part of each CDR3. D genes are given only for firm matches. Not all rows give a size; the values are once, few, many and, for expanded clones, a class.

j_gene,abundance,d_gene,v_gene,CDR3nt,CDR3aa
TRBJ1-2,many,.,TRBV6-1,TGTGCCAGCAGTGAAGCAGGGAACAAGCGAAGCGGAGGCTACACCTTC,CASSEAGNKRSGGYTF
TRBJ2-3,.,.,TRBV11-2,TGTGCCAGCAGCTTATCTAGGGACACTAAGGCGCAGTATTTT,CASSLSRDTKAQYF
TRBJ2-3,.,TRBD2,TRBV5-1,TGCGCCAGCAGCTTCCAATTAGGACTAGCAGGGGCAGATACGCAGTATTTT,CASSFQLGLAGADTQYF
TRBJ2-6,.,.,TRBV6-5,TGTGCCAGCAAACTACAGGGCTCTGGGGCCAACGTCCTGACTTTC,CASKLQGSGANVLTF
TRBJ1-2,.,.,TRBV9,TGTGCCAGCAGCGTAGATGGAGATGGCTACACCTTC,CASSVDGDGYTF
TRBJ2-7,.,.,TRBV11-2,TGTGCCAGCAGCCCTGTGTCATGGGGTTCCGAGCAGTACTTC,CASSPVSWGSEQYF
TRBJ2-5,once,.,TRBV18,TGTGCCAGCTCACCACCGGCAGGGCAAGAGACCCAGTACTTC,CASSPPAGQETQYF
TRBJ2-5,.,.,TRBV28,TGTGCCAGCAGTTTATCAGTGGCAGCCCAGTACTTC,CASSLSVAAQYF
TRBJ1-2,.,.,TRBV7-9,TGTGCCAGCAGCTTAAACACAAACTATGGCTACACCTTC,CASSLNTNYGYTF
TRBJ2-7,.,TRBD1,TRBV14,TGTGCCAGCAGCCAAGGGCCCGGGACAGGGTCATGGTACGAGCAGTACTTC,CASSQGPGTGSWYEQYF
TRBJ2-7,.,.,TRBV7-2,TGTGCCAGCAGCCCTCAAATCCACGAGCAGTACTTC,CASSPQIHEQYF